This T cell receptor beta chain was sequenced during a study of blood T cell repertoires in COVID-19 (dated by TCRdb to 2018 to 2021). With respect to the entire study: The collaborator samples originated in the United States, Italy and Spain and spanned the acute and convalescent phases of COVID-19. The material from the prospective study consisted of cDNA or gDNA derived from T cells, B-cell-depleted T cells, or PBMCs. Subjects who had been exposed to COVID-19, were actively infected with it, or had recovered from it provided the deeply sampled blood TCRbeta repertoires that made up the dataset. A freely available public database, intended as a resource for researchers studying the immune response to SARS-CoV-2, is where the repertoires were released. The samples were drawn from two sources: the first 160 participants of the ongoing ImmuneRACE study, and 950 to 1,500 subjects contributed by 6 global collaborators. Nearly every sample came with metadata listing a de-identified subject ID, COVID-19 status, age in years and sex. Where available, HLA class I and class II types were obtained from metadata supplied by the sample provider rather than from assay-based typing.

Concerning this clone: The target of this receptor is not known. Per-base qualities were not stored, and no clone one base away is much larger.

Measured from the cysteine to the phenylalanine, the CDR3 is 14 residues long. The only DNA kept is the CDR3, 42 bases in frame from the first base. V is pared back by 7 bases and J by 6 bases, with 15 bases lying between the germline termini. CDR1 and CDR2 are read off the germline V gene (reference sequence) as LNHDA and SQIVND. The immunoSEQ Assay, a bias-controlled multiplex PCR, was used to amplify TCRbeta CDR3 regions from genomic DNA. Processing in the source paper ran as follows. The number of nucleated cells in each sample was estimated from the amplification of reference gene primers within the assay. Sequence reads were collapsed and filtered to measure the absolute abundance of every unique TCRbeta CDR3 rearrangement. For each sample, productive Simpson clonality was calculated by taking the square root of Simpson's diversity index across productive rearrangements. The immuneACCESS repertoire file appears here via TCRdb, limited to in-frame rearrangements. These files lack a portion of the clones; in checked studies, under half of the deficit traces to unresolved V genes, and the cause of the others is not known. The DNA gave D and trimming, while V, J and clone size come from that table. This sample holds about 110,000 clones; less than 85% were observed only once. The top ten constitute roughly 13% of the sample.

Each collaborating institution followed its own protocols to collect whole blood in K2EDTA tubes. For TCRbeta analysis, collaborator samples were shipped as frozen whole blood, as isolated PBMCs, or as DNA extracted from either sample type. Overall results and qualifications from the work: The amount of clinical and demographic metadata varied by source and participant and was provided uncurated.

The V and J segments used are TRBV19 and TRBJ1-4; TRBD1 is a possible D gene, resting on 6 matching bases. This TCR was sampled from a woman aged 55-70 years with acute or convalescent COVID-19. The sequencing input was peripheral blood. The CDR3 in this case is CASTNTGWDEKLFF. The DNA is TGTGCCAGTACAAATACAGGGTGGGATGAAAAACTGTTTTTT.